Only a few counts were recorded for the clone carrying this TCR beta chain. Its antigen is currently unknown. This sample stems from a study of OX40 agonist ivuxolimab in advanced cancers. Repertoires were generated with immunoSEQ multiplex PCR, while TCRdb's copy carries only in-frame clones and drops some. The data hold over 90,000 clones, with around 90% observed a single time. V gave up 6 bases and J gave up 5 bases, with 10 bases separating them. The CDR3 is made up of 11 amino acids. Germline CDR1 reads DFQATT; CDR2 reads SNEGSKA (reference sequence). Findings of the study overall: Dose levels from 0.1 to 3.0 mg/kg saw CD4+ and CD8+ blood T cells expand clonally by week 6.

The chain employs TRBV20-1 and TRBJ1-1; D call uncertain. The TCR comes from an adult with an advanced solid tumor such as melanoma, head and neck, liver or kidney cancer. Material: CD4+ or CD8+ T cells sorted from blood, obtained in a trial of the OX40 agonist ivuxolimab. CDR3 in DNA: TGCAGTGCCCACCGCGGGACTGAAGCTTTCTTT. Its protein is CSAHRGTEAFF.